The TCR beta chain under discussion was sequenced for a study of shared T cell receptors in the human thymus. Data came from immunoSEQ multiplex PCR; TCRdb stores just in-frame clones and leaves some out. The data hold 700,000 to 750,000 clones, with approximately 85% observed a single time. Germline V gene data show CDR1 as LNHDA and CDR2 as SQIVND (reference sequence). This CDR3 is built from 15 residues. V was clipped by 5 bases and J by 7 bases; unmatched bases: 12. In addition, the sample was reused for a study of human thymus T cells. This second study says: Each of the donors was a healthy Finnish infant who was undergoing open corrective cardiac surgery for congenital heart defects. Resections were taken during corrective heart surgery, and the thymus tissue came from these. Thymic and blood repertoires seemed to show skewed V and J gene use. Highly overlapping thymic repertoires among unrelated individuals were reported in related research.

The chain links TRBV19 to TRBJ1-2; 8 positions match TRBD1. This TCR derives from a girl younger than two with a congenital heart defect. Material for sequencing was thymocytes. CDR3 protein: CASSFARGRTGGYTF. As DNA, the CDR3 is TGTGCCAGTAGTTTCGCCAGGGGGCGGACCGGTGGCTACACCTTC.